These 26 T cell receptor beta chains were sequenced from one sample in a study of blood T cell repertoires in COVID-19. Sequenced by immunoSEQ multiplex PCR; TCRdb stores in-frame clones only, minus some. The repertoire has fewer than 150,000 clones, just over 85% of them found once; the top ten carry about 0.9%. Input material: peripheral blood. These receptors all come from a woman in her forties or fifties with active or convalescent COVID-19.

The DNA of the CDR3 is TGTGCCAGCAGCGTAAGCGTTTACGGAAACACCATATATTTT. It translates to CASSVSVYGNTIYF. J is TRBJ1-3 and V is TRBV9; D gene uncertain. The CDR3 is 14 residues long. Trimming cost V 1 base and J 4 bases, with 9 bases left between them. The germline CDR1 and CDR2 sequences are SGDLS and YYNGEE. The full variable domain, rest sourced from reference TRBV9 and TRBJ1-3, is DSGVTQTPKHLITATGQRVTLRCSPRSGDLSVYWYQQSLDQGLQFLIQYYNGEERAKGNILERFSAQQFPDLHSELNLSSLELGDSALYFCASSVSVYGNTIYFGEGSWLTVV.

CDR3 in amino acids: CASSPFPQGVRYNEQFF. The CDR3 DNA reads as TGTGCCAGCAGTCCCTTTCCCCAGGGGGTTAGGTACAATGAGCAGTTCTTC. The chain has TRBV27 and TRBJ2-1; 7 positions agree with TRBD1. The germline gives CDR1 MNHEY, CDR2 SMNVEV (reference sequence). The V and J ends lost 5 bases and 4 bases, in that order; junction bases with no gene match: 14. The CDR3 is made up of 17 amino acids.

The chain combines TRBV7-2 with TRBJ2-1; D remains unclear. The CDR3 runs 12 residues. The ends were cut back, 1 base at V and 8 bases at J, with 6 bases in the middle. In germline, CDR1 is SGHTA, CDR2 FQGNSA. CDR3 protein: CASSLDQYEQFF. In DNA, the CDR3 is TGTGCCAGCAGCTTAGACCAGTATGAGCAGTTCTTC.

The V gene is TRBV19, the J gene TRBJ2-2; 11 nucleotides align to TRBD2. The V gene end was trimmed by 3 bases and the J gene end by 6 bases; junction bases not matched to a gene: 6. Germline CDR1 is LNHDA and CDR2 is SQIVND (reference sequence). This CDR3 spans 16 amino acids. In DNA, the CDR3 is TGTGCCAGTAGTATGAGTAATAGCGGGAGGGCCGGGGAGCTGTTTTTT. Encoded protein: CASSMSNSGRAGELFF.

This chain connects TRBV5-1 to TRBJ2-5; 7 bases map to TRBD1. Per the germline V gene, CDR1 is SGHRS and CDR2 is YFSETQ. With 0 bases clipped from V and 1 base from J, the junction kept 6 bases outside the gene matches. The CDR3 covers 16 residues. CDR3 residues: CASSLVTGQLQETQYF. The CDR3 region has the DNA TGCGCCAGCAGCTTGGTCACGGGACAGCTCCAAGAGACCCAGTACTTC. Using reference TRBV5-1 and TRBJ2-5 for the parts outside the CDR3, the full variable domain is KAGVTQTPRYLIKTRGQQVTLSCSPISGHRSVSWYQQTPGQGLQFLFEYFSETQRNKGNFPGRFSGRQFSNSRSEMNVSTLELGDSALYLCASSLVTGQLQETQYFGPGTRLLVL.

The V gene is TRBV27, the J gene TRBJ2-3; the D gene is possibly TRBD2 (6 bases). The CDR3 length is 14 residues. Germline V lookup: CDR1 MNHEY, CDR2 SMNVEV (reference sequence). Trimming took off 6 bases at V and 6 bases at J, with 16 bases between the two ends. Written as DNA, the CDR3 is TGTGCCAGCAGCTCTCGGGACTCGACGGATACGCAGTATTTT. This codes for CASSSRDSTDTQYF.

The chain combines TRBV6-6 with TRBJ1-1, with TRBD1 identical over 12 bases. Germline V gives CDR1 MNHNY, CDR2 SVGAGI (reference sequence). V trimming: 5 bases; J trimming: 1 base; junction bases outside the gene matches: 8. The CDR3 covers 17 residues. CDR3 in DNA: TGTGCCAGCAGTCCCCCGGGACAGGGGGCGCGGAACACTGAAGCTTTCTTT. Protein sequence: CASSPPGQGARNTEAFF.

The CDR3 region is CASSPAGLRNTEAFF. The CDR3 region has the DNA TGTGCCAGCAGTCCCGCCGGACTTAGGAACACTGAAGCTTTCTTT. This chain uses TRBV28 with TRBJ1-1; the D is unclear. V was clipped by 5 bases and J by 1 base, with 14 bases between them. This CDR3 is 15 amino acids long. Per the germline V gene, CDR1 is MDHEN and CDR2 is SYDVKM.

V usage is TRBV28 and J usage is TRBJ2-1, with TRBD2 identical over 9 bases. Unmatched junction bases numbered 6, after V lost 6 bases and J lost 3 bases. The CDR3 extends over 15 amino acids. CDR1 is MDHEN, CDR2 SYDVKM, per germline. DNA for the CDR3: TGTGCCAGCAGAGGTAGCGGGAGCAACTACAATGAGCAGTTCTTC. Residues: CASRGSGSNYNEQFF.

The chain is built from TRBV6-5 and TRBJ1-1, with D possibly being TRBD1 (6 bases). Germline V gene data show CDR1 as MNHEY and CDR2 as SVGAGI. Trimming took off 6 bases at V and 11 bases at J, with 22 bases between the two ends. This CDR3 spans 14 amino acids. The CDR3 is CASRQEQGASSAFF. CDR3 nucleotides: TGTGCCAGCAGGCAAGAACAGGGCGCCTCATCGGCTTTCTTT.

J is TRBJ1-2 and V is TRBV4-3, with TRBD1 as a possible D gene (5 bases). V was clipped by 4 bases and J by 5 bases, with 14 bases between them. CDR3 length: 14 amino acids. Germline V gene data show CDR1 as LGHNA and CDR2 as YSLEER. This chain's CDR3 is CASSPGGLGYGYTF. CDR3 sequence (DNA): TGCGCCAGCAGCCCCGGGGGTCTAGGATATGGCTACACCTTC.

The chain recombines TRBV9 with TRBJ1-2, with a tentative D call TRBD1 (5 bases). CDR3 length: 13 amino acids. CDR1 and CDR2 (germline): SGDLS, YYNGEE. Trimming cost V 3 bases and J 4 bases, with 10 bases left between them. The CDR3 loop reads CASSGRRGYGYTF. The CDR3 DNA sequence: TGTGCCAGCAGCGGACGAAGGGGCTATGGCTACACCTTC.

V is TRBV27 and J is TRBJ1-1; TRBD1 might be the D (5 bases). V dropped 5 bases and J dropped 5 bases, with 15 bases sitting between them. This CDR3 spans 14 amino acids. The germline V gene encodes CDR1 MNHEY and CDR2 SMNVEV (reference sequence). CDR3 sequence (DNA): TGTGCCAGCAGTGCATTGGGGGGTGGGACTGAAGCTTTCTTT. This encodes CASSALGGGTEAFF.

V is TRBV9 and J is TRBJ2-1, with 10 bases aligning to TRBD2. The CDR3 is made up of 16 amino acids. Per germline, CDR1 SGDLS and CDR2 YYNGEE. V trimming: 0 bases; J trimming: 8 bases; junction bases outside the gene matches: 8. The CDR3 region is CASSVERLAGVDEQFF. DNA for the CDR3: TGTGCCAGCAGCGTAGAAAGGCTAGCGGGAGTGGATGAGCAGTTCTTC.

The CDR3 loop reads CASSPPVEGGELFF. CDR3 coding DNA: TGTGCCAGCTCACCACCAGTTGAGGGCGGGGAGCTGTTTTTT. The chain links TRBV18 to TRBJ2-2, with a tentative D call TRBD2 (5 bases). V lost 0 bases and J 7 bases, leaving 9 bases between the germline ends. CDR1 is KGHSH and CDR2 is LQKENI in the germline V gene. This CDR3 region has 14 residues.

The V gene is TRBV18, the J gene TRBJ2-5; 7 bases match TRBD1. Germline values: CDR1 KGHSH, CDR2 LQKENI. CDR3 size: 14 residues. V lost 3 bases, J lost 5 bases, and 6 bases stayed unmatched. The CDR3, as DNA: TGTGCCAGCTCACCGAGAGGGGGCGAGGAGACCCAGTACTTC. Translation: CASSPRGGEETQYF.

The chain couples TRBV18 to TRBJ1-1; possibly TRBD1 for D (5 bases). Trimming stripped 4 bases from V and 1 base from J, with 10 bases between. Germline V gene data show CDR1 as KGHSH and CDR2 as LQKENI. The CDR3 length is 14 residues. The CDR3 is CASSRGEGNTEAFF. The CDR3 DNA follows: TGTGCCAGCTCACGAGGGGAGGGGAACACTGAAGCTTTCTTT.

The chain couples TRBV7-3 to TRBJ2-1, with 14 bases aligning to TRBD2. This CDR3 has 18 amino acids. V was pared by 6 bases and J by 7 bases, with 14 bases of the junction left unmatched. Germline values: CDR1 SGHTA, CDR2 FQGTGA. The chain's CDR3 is CASRPGTSGRRGGNEQFF. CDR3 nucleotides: TGTGCCAGCAGACCCGGGACTAGCGGGAGAAGGGGCGGAAATGAGCAGTTCTTC.

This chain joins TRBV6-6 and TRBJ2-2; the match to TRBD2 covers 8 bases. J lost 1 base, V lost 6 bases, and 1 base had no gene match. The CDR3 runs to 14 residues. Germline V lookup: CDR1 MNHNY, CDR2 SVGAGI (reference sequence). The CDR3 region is CASRSGRNTGELFF. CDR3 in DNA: TGTGCCAGCAGGAGCGGGAGGAACACCGGGGAGCTGTTTTTT.

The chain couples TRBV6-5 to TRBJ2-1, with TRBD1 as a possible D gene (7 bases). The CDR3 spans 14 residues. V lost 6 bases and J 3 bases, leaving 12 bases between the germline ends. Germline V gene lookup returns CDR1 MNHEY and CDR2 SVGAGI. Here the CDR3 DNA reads TGTGCCAGCAGCCGCGGGACAGACTACAATGAGCAGTTCTTC. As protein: CASSRGTDYNEQFF.

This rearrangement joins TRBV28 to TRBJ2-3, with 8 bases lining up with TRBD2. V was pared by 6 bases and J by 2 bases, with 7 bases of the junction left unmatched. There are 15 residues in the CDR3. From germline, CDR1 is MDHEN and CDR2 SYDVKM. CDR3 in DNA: TGTGCCAGCAGCCACACGGGGGGGCTCACAGATACGCAGTATTTT. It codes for CASSHTGGLTDTQYF.

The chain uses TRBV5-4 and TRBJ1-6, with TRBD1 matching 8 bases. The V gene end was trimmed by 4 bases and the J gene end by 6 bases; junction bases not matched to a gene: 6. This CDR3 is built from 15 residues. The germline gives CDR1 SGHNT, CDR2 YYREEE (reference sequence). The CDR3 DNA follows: TGTGCCAGCAGCCTAGGAACAGGGGGTAATTCACCCCTCCACTTT. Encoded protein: CASSLGTGGNSPLHF.

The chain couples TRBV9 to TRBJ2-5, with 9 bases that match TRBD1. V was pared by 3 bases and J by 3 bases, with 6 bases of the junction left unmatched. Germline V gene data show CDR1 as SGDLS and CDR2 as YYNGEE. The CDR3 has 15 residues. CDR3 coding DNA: TGTGCCAGCAGCGATTTCGGGACAGGGAAAGAGACCCAGTACTTC. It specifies CASSDFGTGKETQYF.

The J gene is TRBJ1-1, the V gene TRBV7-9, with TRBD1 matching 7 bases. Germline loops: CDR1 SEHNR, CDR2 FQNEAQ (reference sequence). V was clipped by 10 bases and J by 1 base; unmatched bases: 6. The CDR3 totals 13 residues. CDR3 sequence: CATQGKTNTEAFF. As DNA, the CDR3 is TGTGCCACACAGGGGAAGACGAACACTGAAGCTTTCTTT.

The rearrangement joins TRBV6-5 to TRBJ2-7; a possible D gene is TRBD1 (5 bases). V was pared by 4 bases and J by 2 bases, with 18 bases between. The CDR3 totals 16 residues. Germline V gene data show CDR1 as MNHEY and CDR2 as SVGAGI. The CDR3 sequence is CASSSNNGVGAYEQYF. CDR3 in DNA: TGTGCCAGCAGTTCCAACAACGGAGTAGGGGCCTACGAGCAGTACTTC.

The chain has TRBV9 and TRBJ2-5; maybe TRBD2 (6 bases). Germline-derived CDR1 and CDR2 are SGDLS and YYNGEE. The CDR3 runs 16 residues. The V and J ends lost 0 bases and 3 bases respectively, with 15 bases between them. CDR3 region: CASSVAAGGKEETQYF. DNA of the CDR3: TGTGCCAGCAGCGTAGCAGCCGGCGGGAAAGAAGAGACCCAGTACTTC.